This T cell receptor (beta chain) derives from a study of blood T cell repertoires in COVID-19. Study in general: Acute-phase and convalescent COVID-19 samples originated in the United States, Italy and Spain. Sample material is recorded as cDNA or gDNA derived from T cells, B-cell-depleted T cells, or PBMCs.

Regarding this clone: Other DNA sequences from this sample encode an identical CDR3 as well.

Here immunoSEQ multiplex PCR was the method, and the copy in TCRdb shows in-frame clones only, minus some. Found here are 65,000 to 70,000 clones, about 80% of them singletons; the top ten hold around 4.4%. This receptor was obtained from a woman aged 60 to 75 with acute or convalescent COVID-19. Sequencing input: peripheral blood.

The CDR3 nucleotides are TGTGCCAGCAGAGATACCGGGACAGGGAGGTACGAGCAGTACTTC. Protein sequence: CASRDTGTGRYEQYF. The chain couples TRBV2 to TRBJ2-7; 9 nucleotides agree with TRBD1. The CDR3 runs 15 residues. V trimming: 6 bases; J trimming: 4 bases; junction bases outside the gene matches: 10. Germline assignment: CDR1 SNHLY and CDR2 FYNNEI.